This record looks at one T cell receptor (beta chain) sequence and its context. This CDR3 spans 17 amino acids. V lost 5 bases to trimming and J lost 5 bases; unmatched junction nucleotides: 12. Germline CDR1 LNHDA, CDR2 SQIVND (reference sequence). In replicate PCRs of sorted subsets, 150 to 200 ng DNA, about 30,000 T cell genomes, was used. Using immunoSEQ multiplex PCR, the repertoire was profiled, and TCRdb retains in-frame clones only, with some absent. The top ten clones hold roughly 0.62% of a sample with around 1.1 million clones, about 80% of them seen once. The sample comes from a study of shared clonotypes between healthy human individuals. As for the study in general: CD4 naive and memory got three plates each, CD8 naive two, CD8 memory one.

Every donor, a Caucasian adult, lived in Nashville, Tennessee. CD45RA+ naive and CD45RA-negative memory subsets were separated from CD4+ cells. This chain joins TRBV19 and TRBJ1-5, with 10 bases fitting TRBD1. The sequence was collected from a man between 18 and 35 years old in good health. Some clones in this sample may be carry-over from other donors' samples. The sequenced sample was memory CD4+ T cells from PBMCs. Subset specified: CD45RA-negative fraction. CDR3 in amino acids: CASSPPETGGWYQPQHF. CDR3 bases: TGTGCCAGTAGTCCCCCAGAGACAGGGGGCTGGTATCAGCCCCAGCATTTT.